This T cell receptor (beta chain) was sequenced during a study of breast tumors, draining lymph nodes, adjacent tissues. Overall study results and limits: Compared with lymph nodes, tumors were less diverse; compared with nontumor tissue, more.

Germline-derived CDR1 and CDR2 are MNHNS and SASEGT. The CDR3 sequence is 15 residues long. V lost 4 bases, J lost 5 bases, and 7 bases stayed unmatched. Using its own MiXCR run on the multiplex PCR reads, TCRdb lists one record per CDR3 protein. Of under 350,000 distinct CDR3 sequences listed, about 33% are singletons. Breast cancer patients provided tissue from their axillary draining lymph nodes. This clonotype was observed a few times. Its matching antigen is unknown. The J gene is TRBJ2-7, the V gene TRBV6-1, with 11 bases matching TRBD2. The sample comprised axillary lymph node tissue. This receptor was obtained from a female donor with breast cancer. Some clones in this sample may be carry-over from other donors' samples. The CDR3 protein is CASSVTSGAPHEQYF. The CDR3 bases are TGTGCCAGCAGTGTGACTAGCGGGGCACCCCACGAGCAGTACTTC.